This section outlines one T cell receptor beta chain sequence together with its context. This clone was seen just once. Its specific antigen is unknown. Base quality data are lacking; no much larger clone is found one base away. The sample is drawn from a study of T cell responses to AZD1222 COVID-19 vaccine (dated by TCRdb to the early 2020s). Describing the broader study: TCR sequencing was performed for fewer than 250 trial participants, of whom about 210 were given two doses of AZD1222 and around 25 were given two doses of MenACWY control vaccine. Enrollment into the trials was organized by age into subgroups of 18-55, 56-69 and 70-plus years, and those subgroups contained roughly 140, 27 and 60 TCR-sequenced participants, respectively. Overall study results and their limits: In the small 56-69-year group, the increase in depth fell short of significance, most likely because of low power. Participants were mostly white British and included more females than males, and it was suggested by the authors that clonal diversity may have been underestimated. CD4 TCRs associated with the vaccine covered the entire spike protein, and the dominant responses were in regions 160-218 and 743-854. Because no day 14 peak-response samples were available, repertoires were characterized only after the peak T cell response. Conclusions about previously exposed vaccinees are limited, since just a handful of AZD1222 recipients were seropositive for SARS-CoV-2 at baseline. Spike-specific TCR breadth and depth rose significantly after two AZD1222 doses compared with day 0 and with MenACWY recipients. Reportedly, almost half of the unique spike-specific TCRs recognized epitopes lying outside the regions that are mutated in the B.1.351 and B.1.1.7 variants.

The CDR3 regions of human TCRbeta chains were analyzed by immunosequencing. The authors' analysis ran thus. Repertoire TCRs were matched against a reference library of SARS-CoV-2-specific TCRs generated with the MIRA antigen-specificity platform. Breadth was defined as the fraction of unique TCRs that were SARS-CoV-2-associated, and depth was defined as the fraction of total T cells that were SARS-CoV-2-associated. Using the MIRA data, each spike-specific TCR was assigned both to the spike region to which the TCR was reactive and to a CD4 or CD8 class. Log10-transformed breadth and depth values were compared by one-way ANOVA with Sidak's multiple comparisons tests. Sourced from immuneACCESS, this table was stored by TCRdb with only in-frame sequences that have V and J called. A share of the clones is absent; for the studies checked, an unresolved V gene accounts for under half, and the remainder has no known explanation. That table supplies the V and J calls and clone size; D and trimming were determined from the DNA. The sample table shows about 120,000 clones, and more than 80% are seen once. In total, the top ten clones hold 4% to 4.5% of the sample.

Reading the label with the study, this specimen's time point is: about 28 days (+/-7) after the second vaccine dose. Taken with the paper, the label for treatment or condition translates to: meningococcal conjugate vaccine given as trial control. Vaccinee samples were obtained from the UK trials COV001 and COV002, which included a single-blind randomized controlled phase 2/3 trial of AZD1222 (ChAdOx1 nCoV-19) in healthy adults. Trial participant PBMC samples were collected at day 0 and day 28 after the second dose for TCRbeta chain sequencing. The material was peripheral blood, obtained 28 days after the second dose of the MenACWY control vaccine. This receptor was obtained from an adult who received the MenACWY meningococcal vaccine as a control.

This receptor carries the CDR3 CASSYPLDGAGELFF. The nucleotide sequence is given as TGTGCCAGCAGTTACCCCCTCGACGGCGCCGGGGAGCTGTTTTTT. The chain is made from TRBV6-6 and TRBJ2-2, with no confidently assigned D gene. Including cysteine and phenylalanine, the CDR3 has 15 amino acids. Only the CDR3 part of the read is kept: 45 bases, read in frame from the first base. V was cut back by 2 bases and J by 6 bases, leaving a gap of 13 bases between them. Sequences MNHNY (CDR1) and SVGAGI (CDR2) are obtained from the germline V gene (reference sequence).